In this sample, the clone carrying this TCR beta chain turned up a few times. What it binds is unknown. The data stem from a study of T-cell reconstitution after alpha-beta-depleted transplantation in children. Study observations and caveats: Two months or so post-transplant, alpha-beta T cells reportedly derived from several hundred expanded graft clones. T-cell numbers and diversity one year post-transplant derived largely from freshly generated T cells.

The CDR3 extends over 17 amino acids. The V segment lost 10 bases and the J segment 2 bases; nucleotides outside the gene matches: 17. Germline V lookup: CDR1 ENHRY, CDR2 SYGVKD. The TCRbeta library was prepared with unique molecular identifiers. MiXCR, applied by TCRdb to the PCR reads, yields one record per CDR3 protein. The repertoire holds 17,000 or so distinct CDR3 sequences, with approximately 13% as singletons. This receptor was obtained from a boy under two years old who had a stem cell transplant for Wiskott-Aldrich syndrome, so the T cells may come from the graft donor. This sample comprised PBMCs, mostly from graft donor cells, obtained 180 days after TCRalphabeta/CD19-depleted stem cell transplant. The chain carries TRBV10-3 and TRBJ2-1; 7 nucleotides agree with TRBD2. The CDR3 bases are TGTGCCACCCGGAAGGGGAGGCTAGCGGAGACCTACAATGAGCAGTTCTTC. Translating gives CATRKGRLAETYNEQFF.